This entry lists 15 T cell receptor beta chains sequenced from one sample in a study of cytomegalovirus exposure and HLA in healthy donors. It was with 60 Vbeta and 13 Jbeta primers that the PCR ran. TCRdb keeps only in-frame clones here, not all; method: immunoSEQ multiplex PCR. Across about 130,000 clones, the top ten clones capture 1.5% to 2% of the sample. Sequenced input: PBMCs. These receptors were taken from a woman aged 40-49 years in good health and CMV-seropositive.

This chain joins TRBV19 and TRBJ2-7; 9 bases are shared with TRBD2. There are 16 residues in the CDR3. The germline gives CDR1 LNHDA, CDR2 SQIVND (reference sequence). Trimming removed 4 bases from V and 0 bases from J; junction bases left unmatched: 7. The CDR3 region has the DNA TGTGCCAGTAGTACCCAGACTAGCGGCTACTCCTACGAGCAGTACTTC. It encodes CASSTQTSGYSYEQYF.

This sequence joins TRBV28 and TRBJ1-3, with 10 bases identical to TRBD1. Germline CDR1 and CDR2: MDHEN and SYDVKM. The CDR3 has 16 residues. The J segment lost 3 bases and the V segment lost 2 bases, leaving 4 bases of the junction unmatched. The CDR3 region has the DNA TGTGCCAGCAGTTTAACTGACAGGGGGCGTGGAAACACCATATATTTT. Its translation is CASSLTDRGRGNTIYF.

The chain couples TRBV7-2 to TRBJ2-3; 9 positions agree with TRBD1. Germline CDR1 SGHTA, CDR2 FQGNSA. Unmatched junction bases numbered 6, after V lost 9 bases and J lost 2 bases. CDR3 size: 14 residues. The CDR3 sequence is CASPRDRVTDTQYF. The CDR3 coding sequence is TGTGCCAGTCCCCGGGACAGGGTCACAGATACGCAGTATTTT.

The V call is TRBV19, the J call TRBJ2-3; 8 positions agree with TRBD2. The germline gives CDR1 LNHDA, CDR2 SQIVND (reference sequence). The CDR3 runs to 14 residues. The junction had 2 bases not matched to a gene; V was cut back by 4 bases and J by 2 bases. In DNA, the CDR3 is TGTGCCAGTAGTAGTAGCGGGAACACAGATACGCAGTATTTT. It specifies CASSSSGNTDTQYF.

This sequence joins TRBV19 and TRBJ1-5; 7 nucleotides agree with TRBD1. Germline lookup yields CDR1 LNHDA and CDR2 SQIVND (reference sequence). The CDR3 spans 16 residues. After removal of 3 bases from V and 4 bases from J, the junction contained 9 bases not matched to a gene. DNA for the CDR3: TGTGCCAGTAGTATCGGCCCGGGACAGAGGAATCAGCCCCAGCATTTT. Its translation is CASSIGPGQRNQPQHF. The variable domain in full, completed from reference TRBV19 and TRBJ1-5, reads DGGITQSPKYLFRKEGQNVTLSCEQNLNHDAMYWYRQDPGQGLRLIYYSQIVNDFQKGDIAEGYSVSREKKESFPLTVTSAQKNPTAFYLCASSIGPGQRNQPQHFGDGTRLSIL.

The J gene is TRBJ2-3, the V gene TRBV4-3; 10 nucleotides line up with TRBD2. Germline loops: CDR1 LGHNA, CDR2 YSLEER. The CDR3 totals 16 residues. V was clipped by 0 bases and J by 4 bases; unmatched bases: 4. As DNA, the CDR3 is TGCGCCAGCAGCCAAGACGGGACTAGCGAGTCAGATACGCAGTATTTT. Translation gives CASSQDGTSESDTQYF.

This chain links TRBV6-1 with TRBJ2-1; 7 nucleotides align to TRBD2. Germline trimming cut 8 bases from V and 7 bases from J; bases unmatched to any gene: 2. CDR1 is MNHNS and CDR2 is SASEGT in the germline V gene. This CDR3 has 11 residues. CDR3 nucleotide sequence: TGTGCCAGCGGGAGGGCAAATGAGCAGTTCTTC. Translating it yields CASGRANEQFF.

The rearrangement uses TRBV23-1 and TRBJ1-6; D gene ambiguous. TRBV23-1 is annotated as an ORF whose role is uncertain. V shed 0 bases and J shed 7 bases, with 16 bases lying between them. The CDR3 consists of 17 residues. In DNA, the CDR3 is TGCGCCAGCAGTCAATCGATCGGGAGGGCAGTAAATTCACCCCTCCACTTT. Translated: CASSQSIGRAVNSPLHF.

The chain combines TRBV6-5 with TRBJ2-5, with D maybe TRBD2 (5 bases). The DNA end is a closer match to TRBJ2-7, so the J assignment may be wrong. Germline values: CDR1 MNHEY, CDR2 SVGAGI. The CDR3 covers 15 residues. The CDR3 here is CASSYSGIISYEQYF. The CDR3 DNA is TGTGCCAGCAGTTACTCCGGGATTATCTCCTACGAGCAGTACTTC.

V is TRBV5-6 and J is TRBJ1-1, with TRBD1 matching over 10 bases. With V trimmed by 4 bases and J by 12 bases, 3 bases remained unmatched. Germline CDR1 reads SGHDT; CDR2 reads YYEEEE. The CDR3 consists of 11 residues. Written as DNA, the CDR3 is TGTGCCAGCAGCCTGGGACAGGGGACTTTCTTT. Translation: CASSLGQGTFF.

This rearrangement joins TRBV27 to TRBJ1-4, with 12 bases aligning to TRBD1. V lost 1 base, J lost 13 bases, and 7 bases stayed unmatched. The germline gives CDR1 MNHEY, CDR2 SMNVEV (reference sequence). CDR3 length: 15 residues. DNA for the CDR3: TGTGCCAGCAGTTTATTCGGGACAGGGGGCCGAGTACTGTTTTTT. Amino acids: CASSLFGTGGRVLFF.

This chain links TRBV5-1 with TRBJ2-7; 9 bases line up with TRBD1. CDR1 and CDR2 from the germline V gene are SGHRS and YFSETQ. The CDR3 totals 16 residues. V shed 0 bases, J shed 5 bases, and the junction held 9 bases outside the gene matches. The CDR3 DNA is TGCGCCAGCAGCTTGGCCGGGACAGGGTTTATGGACGAGCAGTACTTC. Its protein product is CASSLAGTGFMDEQYF.

J is TRBJ1-4 and V is TRBV10-3; D remains unclear. The CDR3 has 16 residues. Germline V gene lookup returns CDR1 ENHRY and CDR2 SYGVKD. Deletions cut 0 bases from V and 5 bases from J, with 13 bases between. The CDR3 sequence is CAISESGGKLNEKLFF. For the CDR3, the DNA is TGTGCCATCAGTGAGTCGGGAGGGAAACTAAATGAAAAACTGTTTTTT.

The V and J genes are TRBV6-4 and TRBJ2-3; D remains ambiguous. The germline V and J ends were trimmed by 8 bases and 0 bases, with 21 bases remaining between them. CDR3 size: 17 residues. Germline CDR1 MRHNA, CDR2 SNTAGT. The CDR3 DNA follows: TGTGCCAGCGGATATCTCGGCGGAAACTCTAGCACAGATACGCAGTATTTT. It is translated as CASGYLGGNSSTDTQYF.

V and J are TRBV7-9 and TRBJ2-5; a possible D gene is TRBD2 (6 bases). The CDR3 is 15 residues long. The V end lost 2 bases, the J end lost 2 bases, and 12 bases lay between the germline ends. Germline CDR1 reads SEHNR; CDR2 reads FQNEAQ (reference sequence). The chain's CDR3 is CASSLPSSAQETQYF. The CDR3 DNA reads as TGTGCCAGCAGCTTACCCTCTAGCGCGCAAGAGACCCAGTACTTC.